One T cell receptor beta chain is described in this entry. The data are from a study of blood T cell repertoires in COVID-19. Assay: immunoSEQ multiplex PCR; the TCRdb copy retains only in-frame clones and omits some. The sample lists 180,000 or so clones; 86% were seen once. Germline V gene data show CDR1 as LNHDA and CDR2 as SQIVND (reference sequence). The V end lost 6 bases, the J end lost 6 bases, and 11 bases lay between the germline ends. This CDR3 contains 13 residues. Input material: peripheral blood. The chain employs TRBV19 and TRBJ2-2; a possible D gene is TRBD1 (5 bases). This clonotype originated in a man aged 18 to 29 with acute or convalescent COVID-19. This CDR3 is CASRRVGAGELFF. The DNA of the CDR3 is TGTGCCAGTAGGCGTGTAGGGGCCGGGGAGCTGTTTTTT.